This T cell receptor (beta chain) derives from a study of shared clonotypes between healthy human individuals. Study details: Each donor's CD8 memory used one plate, CD8 naive two, each CD4 subset three.

Here immunoSEQ multiplex PCR was the method, and the copy in TCRdb shows in-frame clones only, minus some. The sample carries millions of clones, about 92% recorded once. In the naive CD8 group, cells lacked CD45RO and were positively selected for CCR7, so terminally differentiated effector memory CD45RA+ cells were left out. Germline-derived CDR1 and CDR2 are SQVTM and ANQGSEA. This CDR3 comprises 11 residues. This receptor was obtained from a young man in good health. Some clones in this sample may be carry-over from other donors' samples. The sequenced sample was naive CD8+ T cells from PBMCs. J is TRBJ2-5 and V is TRBV29-1; D gene ambiguous. TRBJ2-7 matches the DNA end more closely, so the J call is doubtful. The CDR3 loop reads CSVEDFYEQYF. CDR3 sequence (DNA): TGCAGCGTTGAAGACTTCTACGAGCAGTACTTC.